This is a list of T cell receptor beta chains from one sample in a study of blood T cell repertoires in COVID-19. The repertoire was sequenced with immunoSEQ multiplex PCR; TCRdb's copy has only in-frame clones and lacks some. The table lists 140,000 to 150,000 clones, roughly nine tenths of them singletons, with around an eighth in the top ten. Sequences were obtained from peripheral blood. These receptor sequences come from a man aged 18-30 years with COVID-19, enrolled during active disease. CDR3s include the opening cysteine and the closing phenylalanine or tryptophan. Fields, in order: D gene, clone size, J gene, V gene, CDR3 protein, CDR3 DNA. A D gene is named only where the DNA matches it firmly. Size values are once, few and many counts, or a class for expanded clones, and some rows have none.

TRBD2 . TRBJ2-1 TRBV6-4 CASSPSGGEGNEQFF TGTGCCAGTTCCCCGTCGGGAGGGGAGGGCAATGAGCAGTTCTTC
. once TRBJ2-2 TRBV11-2 CASSLGTATGELFF TGTGCCAGCAGCCTAGGGACTGCCACCGGGGAGCTGTTTTTT
. . TRBJ1-4 TRBV4-1 CASSHFPRGEKLLF TGCGCCAGCAGCCATTTCCCCAGGGGTGAAAAACTGCTTTTT
. few TRBJ2-2 TRBV4-2 CASSLRTASNTGELFF TGTGCCAGCAGCCTGCGGACAGCCTCGAACACCGGGGAGCTGTTTTTT
. once TRBJ2-5 TRBV19 CASSIRGETQYF TGTGCCAGTAGTATAAGGGGGGAGACCCAGTACTTC
TRBD2 . TRBJ2-7 TRBV28 CASSLSSGPNEQYF TGTGCCAGCAGTTTAAGTAGCGGGCCAAACGAGCAGTACTTC
. . TRBJ1-4 TRBV15 CATSSERTVPLLQEKLFF TGTGCCACCAGCAGCGAGCGGACAGTCCCCCTTCTTCAGGAAAAACTGTTTTTT
. . TRBJ1-5 TRBV21-1 CASSDTLRDRGPRLYQPQHF TGTGCCAGCAGCGATACCCTCCGGGACAGGGGGCCCCGTCTCTATCAGCCCCAGCATTTT
TRBD1 . TRBJ1-2 TRBV12-3/TRBV12-4 CASWTGIYGYTF TGTGCCAGCTGGACAGGGATCTATGGCTACACCTTC
TRBD1 . TRBJ2-2 TRBV14 CASSPGQGATGELFF TGTGCCAGCAGCCCGGGACAGGGGGCCACCGGGGAGCTGTTTTTT
. . TRBJ2-1 TRBV28 CASSLSREQFF TGTGCCAGCAGTTTATCGCGGGAGCAGTTCTTC
. . TRBJ2-3 TRBV6-5 CASSNNFESTDTQYF TGTGCCAGCAGCAATAACTTTGAAAGCACAGATACGCAGTATTTT
. . TRBJ2-1 TRBV27 CASSLAINNEQFF TGTGCCAGCAGTTTGGCCATAAACAATGAGCAGTTCTTC
TRBD1 . TRBJ1-3 TRBV18 CASSPPGRGDTIYF TGTGCCAGCTCACCACCGGGCAGGGGGGACACCATATATTTT
TRBD1 . TRBJ2-7 TRBV10-3 CAISESTRQGDSYEQYF TGTGCCATCAGTGAGTCGACTCGACAGGGGGACTCCTACGAGCAGTACTTC
. . TRBJ2-3 TRBV29-1 CSVVGISTDTQYF TGCAGCGTTGTCGGGATAAGCACAGATACGCAGTATTTT
. . TRBJ2-3 TRBV30 CAWTGLRPSTDTQYF TGTGCCTGGACAGGGTTAAGGCCTTCCACAGATACGCAGTATTTT
. . TRBJ2-7 TRBV6-5 CASNPLTAYEQYF TGTGCCAGCAATCCCTTGACAGCCTACGAGCAGTACTTC
TRBD1 . TRBJ2-5 TRBV24-1 CATSDLTGGGETQYF TGTGCCACCAGTGATTTGACAGGGGGCGGGGAGACCCAGTACTTC
. . TRBJ2-2 TRBV9 CASSVAGNTGELFF TGTGCCAGCAGCGTAGCAGGGAACACCGGGGAGCTGTTTTTT
TRBD2 . TRBJ2-7 TRBV29-1 CSVGTSEFYEQYF TGCAGCGTTGGGACTAGCGAGTTCTACGAGCAGTACTTC
. . TRBJ1-4 TRBV5-5 CASSFRGSNEKLLF TGTGCCAGCAGCTTTAGGGGGTCTAATGAAAAACTGCTTTTT
TRBD1 . TRBJ2-3 TRBV4-3 CASSQDLGQGADTQYF TGCGCCAGCAGCCAAGATCTGGGTCAGGGGGCAGATACGCAGTATTTT
TRBD2 . TRBJ2-3 TRBV4-3 CASSPLGTSGDTQYF TGCGCCAGCAGCCCGCTCGGGACTAGCGGAGATACGCAGTATTTT
TRBD2 . TRBJ2-3 TRBV3-1/TRBV3-2 CASTILAGGPPDTQYF TGTGCCAGCACCATACTAGCGGGAGGGCCCCCAGATACGCAGTATTTT
TRBD2 . TRBJ2-2 TRBV5-1 CASSLDGLAGPLATGELFF TGCGCCAGCAGCTTGGATGGACTAGCGGGCCCCCTTGCCACCGGGGAGCTGTTTTTT
. . TRBJ2-1 TRBV6-2/TRBV6-3 CASRRDTLSYNEQFF TGTGCCAGCCGCCGGGACACCCTCTCCTACAATGAGCAGTTCTTC
. . TRBJ2-3 TRBV10-3 CAISLRVGGTDTQYF TGTGCCATCAGTCTTCGTGTTGGGGGGACAGATACGCAGTATTTT
. . TRBJ1-1 TRBV2 CASSEAQVYRDMNTEAFF TGTGCCAGCAGTGAAGCGCAAGTCTACAGGGACATGAACACTGAAGCTTTCTTT
TRBD2 . TRBJ2-7 TRBV4-3 CASSQGEGRDYEQYF TGCGCCAGCAGCCAAGGGGAGGGTAGGGACTACGAGCAGTACTTC
. . TRBJ1-1 TRBV5-6 CASSFWQTEAFF TGTGCCAGCAGCTTTTGGCAAACTGAAGCTTTCTTT
. . TRBJ2-3 TRBV21-1 CASSKASGQHHTDTQYF TGTGCCAGCAGCAAAGCCTCGGGACAGCACCACACAGATACGCAGTATTTT
. . TRBJ2-5 TRBV27 CASSLIGSGGGQETQYF TGTGCCAGCAGTTTAATAGGGTCAGGCGGAGGGCAAGAGACCCAGTACTTC
. . TRBJ1-3 TRBV4-3 CASSQNRGTGNTIYF TGCGCCAGCAGCCAAAATAGGGGGACTGGAAACACCATATATTTT
. once TRBJ2-3 TRBV28 CASSSYRAPTTDTQYF TGTGCCAGCAGTTCCTACAGGGCCCCCACCACAGATACGCAGTATTTT
. . TRBJ2-5 TRBV30 CAWSGLPGSETQYF TGTGCCTGGAGTGGGTTGCCTGGCTCGGAGACCCAGTACTTC
TRBD2 . TRBJ2-3 TRBV27 CASSSAPSAGGPDTQYF TGTGCCAGCAGTTCCGCCCCCAGCGCGGGAGGGCCAGATACGCAGTATTTT
. . TRBJ1-2 TRBV28 CASSGGGAGLFQRTF TGTGCCAGCAGTGGTGGGGGGGCCGGTCTATTTCAGCGCACCTTC
. . TRBJ1-2 TRBV3-1/TRBV3-2 CASSQVVRSDYGYTF TGTGCCAGCAGCCAAGTAGTCAGGTCCGACTATGGCTACACCTTC
. . TRBJ1-1 TRBV6-1 CASSDRTSRNTEAFF TGTGCCAGCAGTGACAGGACATCGCGGAACACTGAAGCTTTCTTT
TRBD2 . TRBJ2-1 TRBV2 CASRILTSGRGNEQFF TGTGCCAGCAGAATATTGACTAGCGGGAGGGGGAATGAGCAGTTCTTC